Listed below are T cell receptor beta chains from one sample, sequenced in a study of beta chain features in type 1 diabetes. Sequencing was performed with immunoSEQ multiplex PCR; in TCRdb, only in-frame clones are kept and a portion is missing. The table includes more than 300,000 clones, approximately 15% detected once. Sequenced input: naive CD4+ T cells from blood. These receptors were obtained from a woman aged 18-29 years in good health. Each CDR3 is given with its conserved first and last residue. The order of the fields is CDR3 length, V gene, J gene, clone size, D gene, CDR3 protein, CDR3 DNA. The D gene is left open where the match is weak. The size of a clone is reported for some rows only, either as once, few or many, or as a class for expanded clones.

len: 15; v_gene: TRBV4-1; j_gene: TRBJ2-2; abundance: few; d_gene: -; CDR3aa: CASSQGPGKTGELFF; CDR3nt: TGCGCCAGCAGCCAAGGGCCAGGGAAAACCGGGGAGCTGTTTTTT
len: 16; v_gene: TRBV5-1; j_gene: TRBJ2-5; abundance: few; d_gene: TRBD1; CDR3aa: CASRRAGTGRGWAQYF; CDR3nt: TGCGCCAGCAGACGCGCCGGGACAGGCCGGGGTTGGGCCCAGTACTTC
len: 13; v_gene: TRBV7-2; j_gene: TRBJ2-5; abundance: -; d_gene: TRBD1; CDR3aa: CASSSDRGETQYF; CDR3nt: TGTGCCAGCAGCTCAGACAGGGGTGAGACCCAGTACTTC
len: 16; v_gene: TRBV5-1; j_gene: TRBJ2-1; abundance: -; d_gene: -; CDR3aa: CASSLTIRGADNEQFF; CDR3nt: TGCGCCAGCAGCCTTACCATTCGGGGGGCAGACAATGAGCAGTTCTTC
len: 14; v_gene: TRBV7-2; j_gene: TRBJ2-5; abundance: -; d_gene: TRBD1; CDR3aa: CASSLGGQKETQYF; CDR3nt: TGTGCCAGCAGCTTAGGGGGACAGAAAGAGACCCAGTACTTC
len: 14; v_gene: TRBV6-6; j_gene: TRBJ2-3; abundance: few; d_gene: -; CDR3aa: CASSVLASTDTQYF; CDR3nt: TGTGCCAGCAGTGTCCTAGCGTCCACAGATACGCAGTATTTT
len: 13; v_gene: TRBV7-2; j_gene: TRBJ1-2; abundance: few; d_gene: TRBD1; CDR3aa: CASSSTGGRGYTF; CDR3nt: TGTGCCAGCAGCTCTACAGGGGGGAGGGGCTACACCTTC
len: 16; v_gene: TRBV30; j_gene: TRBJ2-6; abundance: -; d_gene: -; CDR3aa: CAWSSPRETGANVLTF; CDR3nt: TGTGCCTGGAGTTCCCCCCGGGAAACTGGGGCCAACGTCCTGACTTTC
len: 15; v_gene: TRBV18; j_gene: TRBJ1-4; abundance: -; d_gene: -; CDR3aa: CASSRARFGNEKLFF; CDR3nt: TGTGCCAGCTCACGAGCGAGGTTCGGTAATGAAAAACTGTTTTTT
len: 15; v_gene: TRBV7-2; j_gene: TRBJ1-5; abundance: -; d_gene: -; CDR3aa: CASSLQDNSNQPQHF; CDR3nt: TGTGCCAGCAGCCTCCAGGATAATAGCAATCAGCCCCAGCATTTT
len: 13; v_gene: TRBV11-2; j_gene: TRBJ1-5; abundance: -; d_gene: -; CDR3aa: CASSTTTDQPQHF; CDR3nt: TGTGCCAGCAGCACAACGACAGATCAGCCCCAGCATTTT
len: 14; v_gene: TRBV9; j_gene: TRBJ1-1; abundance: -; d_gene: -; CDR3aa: CASSVVYQFTEAFF; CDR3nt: TGTGCCAGCAGCGTAGTGTACCAGTTCACTGAAGCTTTCTTT
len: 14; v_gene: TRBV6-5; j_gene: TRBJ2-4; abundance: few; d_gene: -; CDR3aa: CASTPGMTKNIQYF; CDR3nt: TGTGCCAGCACCCCCGGGATGACGAAAAACATTCAGTACTTC
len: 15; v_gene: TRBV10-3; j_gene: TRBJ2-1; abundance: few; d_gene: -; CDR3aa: CAISVNGLDSNEQFF; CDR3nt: TGTGCCATCAGTGTCAATGGTTTGGACAGCAATGAGCAGTTCTTC
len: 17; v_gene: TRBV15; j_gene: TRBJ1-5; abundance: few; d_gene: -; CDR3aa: CATSRGGRTNGNQPQHF; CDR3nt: TGTGCCACCAGCAGAGGGGGACGGACTAATGGTAATCAGCCCCAGCATTTT
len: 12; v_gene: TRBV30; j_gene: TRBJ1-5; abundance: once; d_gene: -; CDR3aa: CAWRALEGPQHF; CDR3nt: TGTGCCTGGAGGGCCCTTGAGGGGCCCCAGCATTTT
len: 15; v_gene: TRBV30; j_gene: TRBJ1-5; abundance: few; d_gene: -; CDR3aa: CAWSGTTSGNQPQHF; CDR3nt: TGTGCCTGGAGTGGGACTACCTCCGGCAATCAGCCCCAGCATTTT
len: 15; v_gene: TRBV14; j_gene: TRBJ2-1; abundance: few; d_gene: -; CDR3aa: CASSLRRVRYNEQFF; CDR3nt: TGTGCCAGCAGCCTTCGCAGGGTGAGGTACAATGAGCAGTTCTTC
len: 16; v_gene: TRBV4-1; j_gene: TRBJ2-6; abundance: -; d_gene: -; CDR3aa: CANPWHVLSGANVLTF; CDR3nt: TGCGCCAACCCCTGGCACGTCCTCTCTGGGGCCAACGTCCTGACTTTC
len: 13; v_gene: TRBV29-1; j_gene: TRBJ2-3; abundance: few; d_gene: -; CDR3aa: CSVEGRYTDTQYF; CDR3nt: TGCAGCGTCGAAGGCAGATACACAGATACGCAGTATTTT
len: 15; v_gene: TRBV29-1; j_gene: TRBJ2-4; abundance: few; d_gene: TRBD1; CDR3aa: CSVSPTGLAKNIQYF; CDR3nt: TGCAGCGTGAGCCCGACAGGGCTAGCCAAAAACATTCAGTACTTC
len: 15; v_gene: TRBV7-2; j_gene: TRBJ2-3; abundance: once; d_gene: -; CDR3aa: CASSSRRLVGDTQYF; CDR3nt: TGTGCCAGCAGCTCCCGAAGACTAGTAGGAGATACGCAGTATTTT
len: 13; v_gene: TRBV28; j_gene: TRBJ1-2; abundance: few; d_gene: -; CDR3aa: CASSSGAGYGYTF; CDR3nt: TGTGCCAGCAGTTCAGGGGCGGGCTATGGCTACACCTTC
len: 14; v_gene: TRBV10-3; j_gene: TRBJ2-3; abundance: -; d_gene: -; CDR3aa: CAISESVGTDTQYF; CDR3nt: TGTGCCATCAGTGAGTCGGTAGGCACAGATACGCAGTATTTT
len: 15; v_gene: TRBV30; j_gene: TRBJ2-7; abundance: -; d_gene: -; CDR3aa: CAWSVPTSSAYEQYF; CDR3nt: TGTGCCTGGAGTGTCCCAACTAGCTCGGCCTACGAGCAGTACTTC